The clone carrying this TCR beta chain showed up many times. In TCRdb, the 5' RACE reads were re-called with MiXCR into one record per CDR3 protein. Counted here are 55,000 to 70,000 distinct CDR3 sequences, less than 6% occurring once; the ten biggest clones make up about 3.2%. This sample is drawn from a study of neurological immune-mediated disorders. The V gene's germline CDR1 is LNHNV and CDR2 YYDKDF (reference sequence). Trimming at V came to 2 bases and at J to 1 base, leaving 10 bases not matched to a gene. This CDR3 contains 18 residues. The TCR sequence derives from a woman aged 45-59 years with multiple sclerosis. Sample: PBMCs. The V gene is TRBV15, the J gene TRBJ2-3; TRBD2 matches 9 bases. Written as DNA, the CDR3 is TGTGCCACCAGCAGACTGCGGGGGGGGGAACCCCGCACAGATACGCAGTATTTT. Translating it yields CATSRLRGGEPRTDTQYF. The full variable domain, its missing parts supplied by reference TRBV15 and TRBJ2-3, is DAMVIQNPRYQVTQFGKPVTLSCSQTLNHNVMYWYQQKSSQAPKLLFHYYDKDFNNEADTPDNFQSRRPNTSFCFLDIRSPGLGDTAMYLCATSRLRGGEPRTDTQYFGPGTRLTVL.